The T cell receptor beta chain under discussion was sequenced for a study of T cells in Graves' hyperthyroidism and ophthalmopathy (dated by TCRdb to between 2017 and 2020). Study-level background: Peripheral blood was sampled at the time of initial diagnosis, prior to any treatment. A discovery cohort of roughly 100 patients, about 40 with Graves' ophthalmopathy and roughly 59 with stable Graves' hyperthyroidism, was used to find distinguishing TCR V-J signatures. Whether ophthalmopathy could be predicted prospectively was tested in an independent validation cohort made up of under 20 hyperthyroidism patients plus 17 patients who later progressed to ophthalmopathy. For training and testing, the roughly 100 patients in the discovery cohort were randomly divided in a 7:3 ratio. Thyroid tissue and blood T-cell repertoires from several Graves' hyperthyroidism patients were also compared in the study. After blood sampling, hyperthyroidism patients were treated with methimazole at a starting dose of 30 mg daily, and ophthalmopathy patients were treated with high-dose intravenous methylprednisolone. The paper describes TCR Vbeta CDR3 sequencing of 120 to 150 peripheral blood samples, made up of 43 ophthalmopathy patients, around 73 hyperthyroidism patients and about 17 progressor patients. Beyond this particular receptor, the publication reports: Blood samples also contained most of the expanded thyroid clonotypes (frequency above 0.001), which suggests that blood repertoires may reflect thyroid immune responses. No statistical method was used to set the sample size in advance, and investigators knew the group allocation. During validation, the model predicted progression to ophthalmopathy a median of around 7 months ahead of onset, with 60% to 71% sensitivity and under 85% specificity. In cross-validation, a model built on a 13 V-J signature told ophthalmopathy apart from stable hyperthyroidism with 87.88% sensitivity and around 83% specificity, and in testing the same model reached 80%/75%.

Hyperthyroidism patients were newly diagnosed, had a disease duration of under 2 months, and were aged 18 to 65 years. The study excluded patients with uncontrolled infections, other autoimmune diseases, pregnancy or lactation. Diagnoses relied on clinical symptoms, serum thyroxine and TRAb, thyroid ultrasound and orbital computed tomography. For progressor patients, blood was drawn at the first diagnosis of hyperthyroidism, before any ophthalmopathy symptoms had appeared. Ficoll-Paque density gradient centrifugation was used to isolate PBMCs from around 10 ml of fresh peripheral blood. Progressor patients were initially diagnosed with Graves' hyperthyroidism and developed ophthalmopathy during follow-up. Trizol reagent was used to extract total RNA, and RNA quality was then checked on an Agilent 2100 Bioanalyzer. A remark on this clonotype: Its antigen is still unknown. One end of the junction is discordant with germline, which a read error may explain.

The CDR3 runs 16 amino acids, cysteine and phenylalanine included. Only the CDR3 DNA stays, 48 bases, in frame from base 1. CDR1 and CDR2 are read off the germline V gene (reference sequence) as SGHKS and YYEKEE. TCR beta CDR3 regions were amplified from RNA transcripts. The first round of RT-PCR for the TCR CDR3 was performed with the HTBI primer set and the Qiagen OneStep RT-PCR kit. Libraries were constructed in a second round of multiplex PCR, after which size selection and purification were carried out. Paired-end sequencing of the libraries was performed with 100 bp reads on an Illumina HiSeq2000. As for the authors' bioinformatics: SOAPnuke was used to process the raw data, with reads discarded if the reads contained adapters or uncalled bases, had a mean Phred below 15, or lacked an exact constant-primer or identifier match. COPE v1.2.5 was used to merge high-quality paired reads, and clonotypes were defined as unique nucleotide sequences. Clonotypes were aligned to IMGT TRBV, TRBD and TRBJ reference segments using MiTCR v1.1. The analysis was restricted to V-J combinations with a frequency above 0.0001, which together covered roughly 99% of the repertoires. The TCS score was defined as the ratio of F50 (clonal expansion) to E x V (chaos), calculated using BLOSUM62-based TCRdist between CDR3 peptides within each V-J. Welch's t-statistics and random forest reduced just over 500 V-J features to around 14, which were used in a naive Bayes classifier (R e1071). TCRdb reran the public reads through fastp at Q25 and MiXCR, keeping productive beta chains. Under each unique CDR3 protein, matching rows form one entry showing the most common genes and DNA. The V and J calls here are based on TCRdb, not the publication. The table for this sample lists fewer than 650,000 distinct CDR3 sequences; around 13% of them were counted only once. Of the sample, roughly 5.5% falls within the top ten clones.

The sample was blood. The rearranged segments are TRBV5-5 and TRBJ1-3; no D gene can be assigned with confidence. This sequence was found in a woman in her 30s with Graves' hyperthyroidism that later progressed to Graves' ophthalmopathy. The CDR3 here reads CASSLDQYHSGNTIYF. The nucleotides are TGCGCCAGCAGCTTGGACCAATACCACTCTGGAAACACCATATATTTT. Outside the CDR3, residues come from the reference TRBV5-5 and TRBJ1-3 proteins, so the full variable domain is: DAGVTQSPTHLIKTRGQQVTLRCSPISGHKSVSWYQQVLGQGPQFIFQYYEKEERGRGNFPDRFSARQFPNYSSELNVNALLLGDSALYLCASSLDQYHSGNTIYFGEGSWLTVV.